What follows are 21 T cell receptor beta chains derived from one specimen sequenced in a study of CD8+CD57+ T cells in acquired aplastic anemia. According to the study, genomic DNA was the template for TCR beta VDJ and CDR3 profiling. TCRdb re-analysed the reads in MiXCR, keeping a single row per CDR3 protein. This table holds around 170,000 distinct CDR3 sequences, around half found once. The sample taken for sequencing was sorted CD4+, CD8+, or CD8+CD57+ T cells (not recorded which) from PBMCs. These receptors were collected from a human donor in good health.

In the case of this clonotype: This may arise from a read error, as a much more abundant clone is one base away. The chain carries TRBV3-1 and TRBJ2-7; possibly TRBD2 for D (5 bases). There are 11 residues in the CDR3. The V gene's germline CDR1 is LGHDT and CDR2 YNNKEL (reference sequence). The CDR3, as DNA: TGTGCCACCAGCCAAGAGGGCGAGCAGTACTTC. Amino acid sequence: CATSQEGEQYF.

As for this clonotype: A much more abundant neighbour one base away suggests this may be a read error. V gene TRBV30 combines with J gene TRBJ2-5; 9 bases are shared with TRBD2. In germline, CDR1 is GTSNPN, CDR2 SVGIG (reference sequence). The CDR3 runs 14 residues. In DNA form, the CDR3 reads TGTGCCCGGAGGGGTAGCGGGAGTTGGGAGACCCAGTACTTC. This gives the protein CARRGSGSWETQYF.

This clonotype has ten or more counts. The gene calls are TRBV7-9 and TRBJ2-5; D possibly corresponds to TRBD2 (5 bases). Germline V CDR1 and CDR2: SEHNR, FQNEAQ (reference sequence). Trimming took 4 bases from V and 3 from J, leaving 15 bases between them. This CDR3 contains 15 residues. The CDR3 DNA is TGTGCCAGCAGCTGGGCGACTCTAGCAGAAGAGACCCAGTACTTC. Translation gives CASSWATLAEETQYF.

This clonotype has at least ten counts. J is TRBJ2-1 and V is TRBV9; tentatively, D is TRBD1 (5 bases). Trimming removed 4 bases at V and 4 bases at J, with 9 bases between. CDR3 length equals 13 residues. Germline CDR1 and CDR2: SGDLS and YYNGEE. The CDR3 nucleotides read TGTGCCAGCAGCCCGCGACAGTACAATGAGCAGTTCTTC. It codes for CASSPRQYNEQFF.

The rearrangement uses TRBV20-1 and TRBJ2-3; maybe TRBD1 (6 bases). This CDR3 has 15 residues. CDR1 is DFQATT, CDR2 SNEGSKA, per germline (reference sequence). V lost 1 base and J 2 bases, leaving 13 bases between the germline ends. The CDR3 spells CSARGVGANTDTQYF. CDR3 bases: TGCAGTGCTAGAGGAGTGGGGGCGAACACAGATACGCAGTATTTT.

This clonotype occurred many times. CDR3 coding DNA: TGTGCCAGCACCCGACAGGGAACCTACGAGCAGTACTTC. Amino acids: CASTRQGTYEQYF. V and J are TRBV7-8 and TRBJ2-7, with 7 bases identical to TRBD1. Trimming removed 7 bases from V and 2 bases from J; junction bases left unmatched: 5. Germline V gene sequence: CDR1 SGHVS, CDR2 FQNEAQ. The CDR3 is 13 residues long.

This clonotype was detected ten times or more. The chain combines TRBV5-1 with TRBJ2-1, with TRBD2 matching 11 bases. Germline CDR1 SGHRS, CDR2 YFSETQ. After removal of 6 bases from V and 6 bases from J, the junction contained 5 bases not matched to a gene. CDR3 length: 14 amino acids. The CDR3 DNA reads TGCGCCAGCACCGGGACTAGCGGCCCCAATGAGCAGTTCTTC. Its protein is CASTGTSGPNEQFF.

This clonotype was picked up many times. The chain joins TRBV7-2 to TRBJ2-2; D uncertain. The CDR3 covers 14 residues. Deletions cut 1 base from V and 0 bases from J, with 3 bases between. Germline V CDR1 and CDR2: SGHTA, FQGNSA. CDR3 protein: CASSLEPNTGELFF. CDR3 sequence (DNA): TGTGCCAGCAGCTTAGAGCCGAACACCGGGGAGCTGTTTTTT. The whole variable domain, filled in from reference TRBV7-2 and TRBJ2-2, reads GAGVSQSPSNKVTEKGKDVELRCDPISGHTALYWYRQSLGQGLEFLIYFQGNSAPDKSGLPSDRFSAERTGGSVSTLTIQRTQQEDSAVYLCASSLEPNTGELFFGEGSRLTVL.

The genes are TRBV19 and TRBJ1-6; weak D call: TRBD1 (5 bases). The germline gives CDR1 LNHDA, CDR2 SQIVND (reference sequence). Trimming pared 10 bases from V and 1 base from J, leaving 11 bases between. There are 14 residues in the CDR3. CDR3 DNA: TGTGCCACCACGGGGGGGTCCTATAATTCACCCCTCCACTTT. Its translation is CATTGGSYNSPLHF.

The DNA for the CDR3 is TGCGCCAGCAGCCCTAGACAGGCACACAATGAGCAGTTCTTC. Translating gives CASSPRQAHNEQFF. The chain has TRBV5-1 and TRBJ2-1; a weak D match, TRBD1 (6 bases). The CDR3 contains 14 residues. V lost 4 bases to trimming and J lost 5 bases, with 13 bases between them. CDR1 and CDR2 (germline): SGHRS, YFSETQ.

This clonotype was recorded a few times. The chain couples TRBV10-2 to TRBJ2-7; the match to TRBD2 covers 9 bases. V was pared by 5 bases and J by 3 bases, with 5 bases of the junction left unmatched. The CDR3 is 14 amino acids. Germline V CDR1 and CDR2: WSHSY, SAAADI. Here the CDR3 DNA reads TGCGCCAGCAGTCTTAGCGGGGGCGGCTACGAGCAGTACTTC. Amino acid sequence: CASSLSGGGYEQYF.

Many counts were recorded for this clonotype. This chain joins TRBV7-2 and TRBJ1-6, with a possible D match to TRBD1 (6 bases). V gave up 5 bases and J gave up 5 bases, with 13 bases separating them. Germline lookup yields CDR1 SGHTA and CDR2 FQGNSA. This CDR3 region has 15 residues. The CDR3 is CASSLEGGHNSPLHF. The CDR3, as DNA: TGTGCCAGCAGCCTCGAAGGGGGTCATAATTCACCCCTCCACTTT.

With respect to this clonotype: A read error is possible here, since a much larger clone lies one base away. The genes are TRBV20-1 and TRBJ1-1; D gene ambiguous. The CDR3 spans 13 residues. V was pared by 5 bases and J by 0 bases, with 10 bases between. Germline CDR1 DFQATT, CDR2 SNEGSKA (reference sequence). The DNA for the CDR3 is TGCAGTGCTGGAAAGCCAATGAACACTGAAGCTTTCTTT. This codes for CSAGKPMNTEAFF.

This clonotype has at least ten counts. The chain joins TRBV6-2 or TRBV6-3 to TRBJ2-7; D call uncertain. The CDR3 length is 12 residues. Germline-derived CDR1 and CDR2 are MNHEY and SVGEGT. V lost 5 bases and J lost 3, with 8 bases in between. DNA of the CDR3: TGTGCCAGCAGTCGACTCAACTACGAGCAGTACTTC. Amino acids: CASSRLNYEQYF.

CDR3 in DNA: TGTGCCAGCTCGAGGGAGACCCAGTACTTC. Translation: CASSRETQYF. The chain links TRBV2 to TRBJ2-5; D gene uncertain. The germline V and J ends were trimmed by 8 bases and 5 bases, with 6 bases remaining between them. CDR3 length equals 10 residues. Germline CDR1 is SNHLY and CDR2 is FYNNEI.

A word on this clonotype: A read error may explain this, as a much larger clone is one base away. The chain employs TRBV5-1 and TRBJ2-1; TRBD2 matches 9 bases. There are 15 residues in the CDR3. The germline V gene has CDR1 SGHRS and CDR2 YFSETQ. With 1 base clipped from V and 9 bases from J, the junction kept 8 bases outside the gene matches. CDR3 DNA sequence: TGCGCCAGCAGCTTGCCTAGCGGGAACGCTAGTGAGCAGTTCTTC. Translated, it gives CASSLPSGNASEQFF.

There are a few counts of this clonotype. A read error may be the cause here, since a much bigger clone is one base away. The gene calls are TRBV7-2 and TRBJ2-2; D is undetermined. Germline assignment: CDR1 SGHTA and CDR2 FQGNSA. The CDR3 has 13 residues. The CDR3 sequence is CANSLWDTGELFF. The CDR3 bases are TGTGCCAACAGCTTATGGGATACCGGGGAGCTGTTTTTT. Looking up the rest from reference TRBV7-2 and TRBJ2-2 gives the full variable domain: GAGVSQSPSNKVTEKGKDVELRCDPISGHTALYWYRQSLGQGLEFLIYFQGNSAPDKSGLPSDRFSAERTGGSVSTLTIQRTQQEDSAVYLCANSLWDTGELFFGEGSRLTVL.

A note on this clonotype: A read error may explain this, as a much larger clone is one base away. The chain links TRBV7-2 to TRBJ2-1; 8 bases match TRBD1. CDR3 length equals 13 residues. Per germline, CDR1 SGHTA and CDR2 FQGNSA. CDR3 sequence (DNA): TGTGCCAGCACCCCTCAGGGGGCTTCTGAGCAGCTCTTC. It yields the protein CASTPQGASEQLF.

A word on this clonotype: A read error is possible here, since a much larger clone lies one base away. The V and J genes are TRBV6-2 or TRBV6-3 and TRBJ1-6; D is undetermined. V lost 5 bases to trimming and J lost 7 bases, with 18 bases between them. Germline CDR1 MNHEY, CDR2 SVGEGT. This CDR3 has 16 residues. CDR3: CASSRTDRRSNSPLHF. CDR3 coding DNA: TGTGCCAGCAGTCGGACGGATAGGAGGTCGAATTCACCCCTCCACTTT.

This chain joins TRBV20-1 and TRBJ2-5; D is perhaps TRBD1 (7 bases). Germline CDR1 is DFQATT and CDR2 is SNEGSKA (reference sequence). The CDR3 length is 15 residues. Trimming left V 6 bases short and J 0 bases short, with 17 bases between. The CDR3 DNA sequence: TGCAGTGCAGCCACAGGGGCTAGCGACCAAGAGACCCAGTACTTC. Translating it yields CSAATGASDQETQYF.

As to this clonotype: At one end the junction does not follow the germline gene, possibly because of a read error. The CDR3 protein is CVSRSGLAGGGHTGELFF. The CDR3 DNA sequence: TGTGTCAGCAGGTCGGGACTAGCGGGAGGGGGGCACACCGGGGAGCTGTTTTTT. The V call is TRBV12-3 or TRBV12-4, the J call TRBJ2-2, with TRBD2 identical over 16 bases. There are 18 residues in the CDR3.